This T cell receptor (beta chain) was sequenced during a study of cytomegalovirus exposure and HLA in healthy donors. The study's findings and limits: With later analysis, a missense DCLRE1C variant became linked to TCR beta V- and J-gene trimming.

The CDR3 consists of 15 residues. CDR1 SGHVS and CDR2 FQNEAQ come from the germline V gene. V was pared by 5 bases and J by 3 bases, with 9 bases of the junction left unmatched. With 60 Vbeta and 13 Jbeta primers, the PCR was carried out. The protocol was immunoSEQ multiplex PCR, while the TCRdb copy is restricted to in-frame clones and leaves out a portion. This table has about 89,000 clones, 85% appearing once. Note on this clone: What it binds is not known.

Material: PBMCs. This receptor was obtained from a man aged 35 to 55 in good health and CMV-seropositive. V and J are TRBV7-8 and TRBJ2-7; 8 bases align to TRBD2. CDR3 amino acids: CASSQISGMDYEQYF. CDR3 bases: TGTGCCAGCAGCCAGATTAGCGGGATGGACTACGAGCAGTACTTC.